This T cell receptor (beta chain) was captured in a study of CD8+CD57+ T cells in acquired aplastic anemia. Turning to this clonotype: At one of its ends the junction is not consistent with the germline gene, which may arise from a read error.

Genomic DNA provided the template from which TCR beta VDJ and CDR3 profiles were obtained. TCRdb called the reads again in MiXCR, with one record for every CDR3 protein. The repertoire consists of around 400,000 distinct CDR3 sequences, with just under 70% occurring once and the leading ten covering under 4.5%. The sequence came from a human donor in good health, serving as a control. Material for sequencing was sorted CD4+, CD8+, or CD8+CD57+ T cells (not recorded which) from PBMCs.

This chain's CDR3 is CASSLAWSWPTHF. As DNA, the CDR3 is TGTGCCAGCAGCTTAGCGTGGTCCTGGCCCACCCACTTC. The chain has TRBV7-2 and TRBJ1-6; D gene uncertain. CDR3 length equals 13 residues. The germline V gene encodes CDR1 SGHTA and CDR2 FQGNSA.